This TCR beta chain was profiled in a study of OX40 agonist ivuxolimab in advanced cancers. TCRdb keeps only in-frame clones here, not all; method: immunoSEQ multiplex PCR. In the table there are tens of thousands of clones, around 92% of which are singletons. The CDR3 consists of 15 residues. Germline CDR1 and CDR2: SGHAT and FQNNGV. J was trimmed by 7 bases and V by 3 bases; bases with no gene match: 8. Sample: CD4+ or CD8+ T cells sorted from blood, taken in a trial of the OX40 agonist ivuxolimab. The TCR originated in an adult with an advanced solid tumor such as melanoma, head and neck, liver or kidney cancer. The chain is built from TRBV11-2 and TRBJ2-2, with TRBD2 identical over 7 bases. The CDR3 loop reads CASSFFGGSNGELFF. CDR3 bases: TGTGCCAGCAGCTTCTTCGGCGGGAGTAACGGGGAGCTGTTTTTT.